This TCR beta chain emerged from a study of blood T cell repertoires in COVID-19. On the study more broadly: Donors in the United States, Italy and Spain gave samples during acute or convalescent COVID-19.

The repertoire was sequenced with immunoSEQ multiplex PCR; TCRdb's copy has only in-frame clones and lacks some. The profile shows around 190,000 clones, over 75% of them singletons. Germline-derived CDR1 and CDR2 are SGDLS and YYNGEE. Trimming removed 0 bases from V and 6 bases from J; junction bases left unmatched: 3. There are 15 residues in the CDR3. This chain links TRBV9 with TRBJ2-1; 10 positions match TRBD1. The clonotype comes from a man aged 50 to 59 with COVID-19, enrolled during active disease. Sequencing was done on a sample of peripheral blood. CDR3 DNA: TGTGCCAGCAGCGTAGGGGGGGACAGGGGCAATGAGCAGTTCTTC. It translates to CASSVGGDRGNEQFF.